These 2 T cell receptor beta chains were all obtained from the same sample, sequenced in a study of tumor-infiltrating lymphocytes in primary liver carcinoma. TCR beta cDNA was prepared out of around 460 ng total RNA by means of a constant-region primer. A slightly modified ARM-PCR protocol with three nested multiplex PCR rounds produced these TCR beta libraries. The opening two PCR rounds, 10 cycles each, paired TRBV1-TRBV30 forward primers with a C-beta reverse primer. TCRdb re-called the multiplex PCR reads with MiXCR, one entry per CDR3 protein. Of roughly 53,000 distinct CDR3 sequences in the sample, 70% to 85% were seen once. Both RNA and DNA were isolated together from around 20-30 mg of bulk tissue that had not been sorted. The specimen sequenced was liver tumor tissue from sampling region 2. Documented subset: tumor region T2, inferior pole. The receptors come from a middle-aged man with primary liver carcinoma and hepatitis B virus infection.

The CDR3 nucleotides read TGCAGCGTTGGCGGAGAAGCGGGAATTTTCGCAGATACGCAGCATTTT. Protein: CSVGGEAGIFADTQHF. The V and J genes are TRBV29-1 and TRBJ2-3, with no clear D. The J call is in doubt because the DNA end fits TRBJ1-5 better. CDR3 length: 16 residues. Germline V CDR1 and CDR2: SQVTM, ANQGSEA.

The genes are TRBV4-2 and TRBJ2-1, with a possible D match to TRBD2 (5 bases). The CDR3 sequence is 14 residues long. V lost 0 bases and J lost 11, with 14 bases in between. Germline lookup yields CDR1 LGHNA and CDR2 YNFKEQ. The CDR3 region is CASSQEPEGSKQFF. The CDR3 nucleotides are TGTGCCAGCAGCCAAGAGCCAGAGGGAAGTAAGCAGTTCTTC.